This T cell receptor beta chain was observed in a study of human T cells and chemical hapten exposure listed by TCRdb under 2021. The study in broad terms: For sensitization, 2% DPC in acetone was applied to an approximately 2 cm by approximately 2 cm area of upper inner arm skin. Throughout the study period of 20 to 25 weeks, patients also received therapeutic DPC doses to the scalp every week. Patch testing on the upper back used Finn chambers containing 0.01% DPC, with scoring done after 6 days according to International Contact Dermatitis Research Group standards. The mostly female patient cohort included alopecia areata with under or over 50% scalp involvement, alopecia totalis and alopecia universalis. Libraries were combined into a pool for sequencing, and differences in TCR yield between samples came mainly from small differences in library volumes within the pool. This study followed changes in the peripheral blood TCR repertoire in vivo during primary and secondary sensitization of alopecia patients to the hapten diphenylcyclopropenone (DPC). Blood samples were taken from patients before sensitization (week 0) and then at 2, 6 and about 24 weeks after DPC sensitization. Approximately 28 alopecia patients gave blood for TCR sequencing at one to four time points (pre-sensitization, 2, 6 and 24 weeks). Each blood RNA sample was used to sequence both TCR alpha and TCR beta chains.

Looking up the germline V gene yields CDR1 SGHAT and CDR2 FQNNGV. The CDR3 runs 15 amino acids, cysteine and phenylalanine included. Just CDR3 DNA is preserved here, 45 bases in frame from base 1. Relative to germline, V is 5 bases shorter and J is 0 bases shorter, with 10 bases between their ends. About this clonotype: No antigen is known for it. Nothing much larger sits one base from this clone, and base qualities are not available.

Library preparation employed RACE. TCRdb names NextSeq 500 as the instrument used. During library preparation, unique molecular identifiers were attached to individual cDNA molecules so that TCRs could be counted in a quantitative, reproducible way. Processing in the source paper ran as follows. Samples had a median of about 90,000 TCRs, with a range from about 23,224 to 750,000. V, J and CDR3 annotation of the TCR reads was carried out using the Decombinator software suite. For the PS versus PT1 abundance plots, all samples were subsampled to the same number of TCRs (28,000). Expanded TCRs were defined as absent before sensitization and observed at least eight times at the 2-week time point. TCRdb passed the public sequencing reads through fastp at Q25 and MiXCR, retaining productive beta sequences. Merged by CDR3 protein, the rows form single entries marked with the most common genes and DNA. These V and J calls originate from TCRdb's pipeline instead of the authors' own analysis. This sample lists approximately 32,000 distinct CDR3 sequences; roughly 12% were detected once. More than 1.5% of the sample rests with the top ten.

Here is what the overall study found, with its caveats: Alopecia, a presumed autoimmune disease, was present in all patients, so the immune response of the patients might differ from that of healthy individuals. The number of TCRs above 1 in 1000 frequency did not change with DPC sensitization; there was no evidence of global repertoire structure alterations. The number of PT1 expanded TCRs positively correlated with patch test score, significant at thresholds 8, 16 and 32 but not 4. After repeated subsampling, changes were observed in the strength of the expansion versus patch-test correlation and in the threshold at which the correlation became significant. Significantly more large CDR3 similarity clusters were formed by expanded TCRs than by pre-sensitization or healthy control sets, consistent with antigen-driven responses.

In light of the paper, this sample's time point label describes: pre-sensitization, week 0. Taken with the paper, the label for treatment or condition translates to: therapeutic diphenylcyclopropenone sensitization with weekly scalp DPC. Total RNA was extracted from unfractionated whole blood that had been collected in Tempus Blood RNA tubes. At every patch-test visit, the blood draw took place before the patch test was put on. Patients were considered eligible if aged 18 to 70, diagnosed with alopecia and deemed suitable for DPC therapy, and patients were excluded if pregnant. The sequence is built from TRBV11-2 and TRBJ1-4; the D gene is not confidently resolved. The source material was whole blood, sampled in connection with sensitization to the hapten diphenylcyclopropenone (DPC). This TCR was recovered from a woman in her thirties or forties with alopecia areata. Some clones in this sample may be carry-over from other donors' samples. The DNA reads as follows: TGTGCCAGCAGCAATCAACTTGCAACTAATGAAAAACTGTTTTTT. Its protein product is CASSNQLATNEKLFF.